Each of the 6 T cell receptor beta chains below was sequenced from the same sample in a study of T cells in women clearing cervical HPV infection. This table comes from immunoSEQ multiplex PCR, and its TCRdb copy is limited to in-frame clones, with some not included. The sample holds tens of thousands of clones. The material sequenced was blood buffy coat. Receptors were obtained from a woman aged 18 to 75 with a cervical HPV16 infection that either progressed to CIN3+ or cleared (not recorded which).

Comments on this clone: Compared with germline, one end of the junction differs, possibly owing to a read error. The read terminates 3 residues before the CDR3 end, so the remaining end is supplied by the germline J gene. The chain combines TRBV4-2 with TRBJ2-2, with 10 nucleotides matching TRBD1. The germline gives CDR1 LGHNA, CDR2 YNFKEQ. The CDR3 is 15 amino acids. Partial CDR3 DNA: TGCGCCAGCAGCCTGGGACAGGGGATTGGCGGGGAG. Its protein is CASSLGQGIGGE. In full, the CDR3 is CASSLGQGIGGELFF.

Remarks on this clone: The read ends 3 residues shy of where the CDR3 ends; the end is completed using the germline J gene. The chain carries TRBV5-6 and TRBJ2-3; 8 bases match TRBD2. The V segment lost 0 bases and the J segment 7 bases; nucleotides outside the gene matches: 4. Per the germline V gene, CDR1 is SGHDT and CDR2 is YYEEEE. The CDR3 runs 14 residues. CDR3 bases read: TGTGCCAGCAGCTTGGCGGGACTAGATCATACG. Protein: CASSLAGLDHT. The entire CDR3 protein reads CASSLAGLDHTQYF.

A word on this clone: The CDR3 end is not reached by the read, which stops 3 residues before it; the germline J gene fills it in. This chain uses TRBV4-1 with TRBJ2-5; 7 bases fit TRBD2. Losses at the gene ends were 1 base for V and 5 bases for J; bases not matched to a gene: 16. The CDR3 has 18 amino acids. Germline V lookup: CDR1 MGHRA, CDR2 YSYEKL. Partial CDR3 DNA: TGCGCCAGCAGCCAAGGGCCCGCTCTGGGGGGAGGGCGGGAGACC. Its protein product is CASSQGPALGGGRET. The whole CDR3 protein is CASSQGPALGGGRETQYF.

This CDR3 is CASSELGVLAYEQYF. The covered CDR3 bases are TGTGCCAGCAGTGAACTCGGGGTGCTCGCCTACGAG. The chain links TRBV6-1 to TRBJ2-7; D possibly corresponds to TRBD2 (5 bases). From the germline J gene comes the end of the CDR3, since the read stops 3 residues before it. With 2 bases removed from V and 2 bases from J, the gap between germline ends came to 13 bases. This CDR3 contains 15 residues. The germline CDR1 and CDR2 sequences are MNHNS and SASEGT.

As concerns this clone: Read coverage stops 3 residues before the CDR3 terminus; the germline J gene supplies the remainder. This chain links TRBV12-3 or TRBV12-4 with TRBJ1-5, with 9 bases fitting TRBD1. The CDR3 length is 13 residues. V dropped 6 bases and J dropped 4; count of bases not matched to a gene: 1. Incomplete CDR3 DNA: TGTGCCAGCAGGGGGACAGGGAATCAGCCC. Its protein product is CASRGTGNQP. The full CDR3 reads CASRGTGNQPQHF.

CDR3 DNA (partial): TGTGCCACCTCGTCCAGTTATTCCTACGAG. Translation: CATSSSYSYE. The full-length CDR3 reads as CATSSSYSYEQYF. V usage is TRBV27 and J usage is TRBJ2-7; D is ambiguous. The CDR3 is cut off 3 residues early in the read; its end comes from the germline J gene. CDR1 is MNHEY and CDR2 is SMNVEV in the germline V gene (reference sequence). Trimming left V 10 bases short and J 1 base short, with 14 bases between. The CDR3 runs 13 residues.